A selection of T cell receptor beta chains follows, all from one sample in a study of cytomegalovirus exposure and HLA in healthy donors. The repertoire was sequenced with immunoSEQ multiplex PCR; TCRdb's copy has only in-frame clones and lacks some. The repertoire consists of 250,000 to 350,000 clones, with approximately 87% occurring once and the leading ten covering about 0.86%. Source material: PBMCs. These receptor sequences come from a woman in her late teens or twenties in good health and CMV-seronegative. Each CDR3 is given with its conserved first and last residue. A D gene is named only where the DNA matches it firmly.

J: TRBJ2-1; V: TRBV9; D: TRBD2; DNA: TGTGCCAGCAGCGCTTTAGCGGGAGGTTACAATGAGCAGTTCTTC; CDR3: CASSALAGGYNEQFF
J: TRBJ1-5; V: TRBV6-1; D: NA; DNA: TGTGCCAGCAGCCACAGGGAAGCCCGAGCCCCCCCCCAGCATTTT; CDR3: CASSHREARAPPQHF
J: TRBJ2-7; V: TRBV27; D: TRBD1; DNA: TGTGCCAGCAGTCGTACAGGGGTGAACTACGAGCAGTACTTC; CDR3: CASSRTGVNYEQYF
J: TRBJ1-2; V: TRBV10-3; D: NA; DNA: TGTGCCATCAGTGCACAGGGTGCTGGATATGGCTACACCTTC; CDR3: CAISAQGAGYGYTF
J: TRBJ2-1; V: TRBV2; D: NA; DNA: TGTGCCACCAAACTAGGCGCGAACGAGCAGTTCTTC; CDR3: CATKLGANEQFF
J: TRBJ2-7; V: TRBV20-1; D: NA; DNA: TGCAGTGCTTTAGACTACGAGCAGTACTTC; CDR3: CSALDYEQYF
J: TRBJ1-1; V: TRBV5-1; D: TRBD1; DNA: TGCGCCAGCAGTTTTGACACAGGGGGTTACGCTGAAGCTTTCTTT; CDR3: CASSFDTGGYAEAFF
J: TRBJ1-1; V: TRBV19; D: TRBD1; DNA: TGTGCCAGTAGTATCGACAGGGACACTGAAGCTTTCTTT; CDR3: CASSIDRDTEAFF
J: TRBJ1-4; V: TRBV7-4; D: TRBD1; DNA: TGTGCCAGCAGCCTACTCCGGGACAGGGATGAAAAACTGTTTTTT; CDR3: CASSLLRDRDEKLFF
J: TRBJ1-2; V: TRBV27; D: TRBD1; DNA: TGTGCCAGCAGTTCCCGGGACAGACCTAACTATGGCTACACCTTC; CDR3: CASSSRDRPNYGYTF
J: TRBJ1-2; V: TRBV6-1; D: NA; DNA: TGTGCCAGCAGTGAAGGCAAAGAAAGGGAGACAGGCCTCTATGGCTACACCTTC; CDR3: CASSEGKERETGLYGYTF